Listed below are T cell receptor beta chains from one sample, sequenced in a study of siplizumab effects on memory and regulatory T cells. Clones were sequenced by immunoSEQ multiplex PCR, and TCRdb holds only the in-frame ones, with some missing. This table has about 120,000 clones, 93% appearing once. What was sequenced was non-Treg CD4+ T cells sorted from blood. The source of these receptors is a human donor in good health. Each CDR3 is given with its conserved first and last residue. A D gene is named only where the DNA matches it firmly. Not every row has a clone size; where given, it reads once, few, many or a size class.

- once TRBJ2-2 TRBV9 CASSSPQMPANTGELFF TGTGCCAGCAGCTCCCCCCAGATGCCAGCGAACACCGGGGAGCTGTTTTTT
- - TRBJ1-1 TRBV7-3 CASSRTQGNTEAFF TGTGCCAGCAGCCGAACACAGGGGAACACTGAAGCTTTCTTT
- few TRBJ1-6 TRBV28 CASSSHGQYNSPLHF TGTGCCAGCAGTTCCCACGGACAGTATAATTCACCCCTCCACTTT
- - TRBJ2-2 TRBV5-6 CASSLLGMNTGELFF TGTGCCAGCAGCTTGTTAGGGATGAACACCGGGGAGCTGTTTTTT
- - TRBJ2-3 TRBV5-1 CASRSAQGKGTDTQYF TGCGCCAGCAGGTCGGCACAGGGCAAGGGTACAGATACGCAGTATTTT
- - TRBJ1-2 TRBV18 CASSPKQGDNYGYTF TGTGCCAGCTCACCTAAACAGGGAGACAACTATGGCTACACCTTC
TRBD1 - TRBJ2-7 TRBV7-2 CASSLVRDRAYEQYF TGTGCCAGCAGCTTAGTCAGGGACAGGGCCTACGAGCAGTACTTC
TRBD1 - TRBJ1-5 TRBV19 CASLTGERSNQPQHF TGTGCCAGTCTGACAGGGGAGAGGAGCAATCAGCCCCAGCATTTT
- - TRBJ1-1 TRBV6-1 CASSELYRNTEAFF TGTGCCAGCAGTGAATTGTATAGGAACACTGAAGCTTTCTTT
- - TRBJ2-1 TRBV5-1 CASTLSSSIYNEQFF TGCGCCAGCACCCTTAGCTCGTCTATCTACAATGAGCAGTTCTTC
- - TRBJ1-2 TRBV7-9 CASSLVGQRGYTF TGTGCCAGCAGCTTGGTCGGCCAACGGGGCTACACCTTC
TRBD2 - TRBJ2-2 TRBV27 CASKGLAGGPGTGELFF TGTGCCAGCAAGGGACTAGCGGGGGGGCCGGGCACCGGGGAGCTGTTTTTT
TRBD1 - TRBJ2-2 TRBV5-8 CASSTDRGRTGELFF TGTGCCAGCAGCACCGACAGGGGGCGCACCGGGGAGCTGTTTTTT
- - TRBJ2-7 TRBV5-4 CASSLPGPYEQYF TGTGCCAGCAGCTTACCAGGGCCATACGAGCAGTACTTC
- - TRBJ2-7 TRBV27 CASSVTLGFSYEQYF TGTGCCAGCAGTGTAACCCTGGGGTTCTCCTACGAGCAGTACTTC
TRBD1 - TRBJ1-4 TRBV4-2 CASSQAAAGGDEKLFF TGTGCCAGCAGCCAAGCCGCTGCAGGGGGGGACGAAAAACTGTTTTTT